The clone carrying this TCR beta chain was seen ten or more times. The same CDR3 arises from other DNA sequences in this sample as well. The CDR3 is made up of 13 amino acids. In germline, CDR1 is KGHSH, CDR2 LQKENI. V dropped 6 bases and J dropped 1; count of bases not matched to a gene: 2. Assay execution proceeded at the deep level. Unsorted PBMC DNA went through sequencing on ten immunoSEQ deep assay plates. Here immunoSEQ multiplex PCR was the method, and the copy in TCRdb shows in-frame clones only, minus some. The profile shows approximately 470,000 clones, roughly 80% of them singletons. The sample is drawn from a study of shared clonotypes between healthy human individuals. Unsorted material relied on about 90 million PBMCs as the source of genomic DNA.

Sample: PBMCs. The chain has TRBV18 and TRBJ1-1, with 7 bases that match TRBD1. The sequence was obtained from a woman aged 35 to 49 in good health. Some clones in this sample may be carry-over from other donors' samples. For the CDR3, the DNA is TGTGCCAGCTCCGGACAGGCGAACACTGAAGCTTTCTTT. It specifies CASSGQANTEAFF. The full variable domain, rest sourced from reference TRBV18 and TRBJ1-1, is NAGVMQNPRHLVRRRGQEARLRCSPMKGHSHVYWYRQLPEEGLKFMVYLQKENIIDESGMPKERFSAEFPKEGPSILRIQQVVRGDSAAYFCASSGQANTEAFFGQGTRLTVV.